This entry lists 19 T cell receptor beta chains sequenced from one sample in a study of early T cells in non-severe SARS-CoV-2 infection. One entry per CDR3 protein, called by TCRdb with MiXCR from the 5' RACE reads. The table lists about 80,000 distinct CDR3 sequences, more than 4% of them singletons. The sequencing used whole blood, collected at baseline. The receptors derive from an adult who was a healthcare worker with PCR-confirmed SARS-CoV-2 infection or an uninfected control (not recorded which).

This rearrangement joins TRBV6-5 to TRBJ2-1; 10 bases are a match to TRBD2. With 0 bases clipped from V and 6 bases from J, the junction kept 5 bases outside the gene matches. The CDR3 has 16 amino acids. CDR1 MNHEY and CDR2 SVGAGI come from the germline V gene. Here the CDR3 reads CASSYSLAGAANEQFF. CDR3 sequence (DNA): TGTGCCAGCAGTTACTCGCTAGCGGGAGCCGCCAATGAGCAGTTCTTC.

This clonotype was seen a handful of times. This chain joins TRBV29-1 and TRBJ1-2, with 11 bases identical to TRBD1. In germline, CDR1 is SQVTM, CDR2 ANQGSEA. The CDR3 extends over 15 amino acids. V shed 4 bases, J shed 5 bases, and the junction held 9 bases outside the gene matches. The CDR3 nucleotides read TGCAGCGTTGTTGGACAGGGGGCTTACGGATATGGCTACACCTTC. As protein: CSVVGQGAYGYGYTF. The variable domain in full, completed from reference TRBV29-1 and TRBJ1-2, reads SAVISQKPSRDICQRGTSLTIQCQVDSQVTMMFWYRQQPGQSLTLIATANQGSEATYESGFVIDKFPISRPNLTFSTLTVSNMSPEDSSIYLCSVVGQGAYGYGYTFGSGTRLTVV.

This clonotype was picked up many times. The rearrangement links TRBV24-1 to TRBJ2-2; 15 bases map to TRBD2. Germline CDR1 KGHDR, CDR2 SFDVKD. The CDR3 has 16 residues. The trim removed 3 bases at V and 5 bases at J, leaving 0 bases unmatched. This CDR3 is CATSDGTSGRTGELFF. In DNA form, the CDR3 reads TGTGCCACCAGTGATGGGACTAGCGGGAGGACCGGGGAGCTGTTTTTT.

This clonotype was seen many times. This sequence joins TRBV19 and TRBJ1-5; 7 nucleotides agree with TRBD1. CDR1 is LNHDA, CDR2 SQIVND, per germline (reference sequence). This CDR3 contains 16 residues. With V trimmed by 7 bases and J by 3 bases, 12 bases remained unmatched. The CDR3 coding sequence is TGTGCCAGTACCAGGGGCATACAGGGGACCAATCAGCCCCAGCATTTT. This gives the protein CASTRGIQGTNQPQHF.

This clonotype was counted at least ten times. The rearrangement joins TRBV5-1 to TRBJ2-1; 13 bases line up with TRBD2. CDR3 length equals 17 residues. The junction had 10 bases not matched to a gene; V was cut back by 3 bases and J by 7 bases. Germline CDR1 is SGHRS and CDR2 is YFSETQ. The CDR3, as DNA: TGCGCCAGCAGCTGGACTAGCGGGAGCCCAATTAGGAATGAGCAGTTCTTC. Its translation: CASSWTSGSPIRNEQFF.

The chain carries TRBV28 and TRBJ1-3; the D is unclear. V was trimmed by 2 bases and J by 5 bases, leaving 13 bases between them. CDR3 size: 15 residues. Germline CDR1 and CDR2: MDHEN and SYDVKM. CDR3 sequence: CASSLPDAYRNTIYF. CDR3 bases: TGTGCCAGCAGTTTACCAGACGCATACAGAAACACCATATATTTT.

This clonotype was counted ten times or more. The chain joins TRBV29-1 to TRBJ1-1; D remains ambiguous. The CDR3 has 11 amino acids. The V end lost 0 bases, the J end lost 6 bases, and 5 bases lay between the germline ends. Germline V gene lookup returns CDR1 SQVTM and CDR2 ANQGSEA. CDR3 DNA: TGCAGCGTTGAAGACTTCCCTGAAGCTTTCTTT. Residues: CSVEDFPEAFF. The whole variable domain, filled in from reference TRBV29-1 and TRBJ1-1, reads SAVISQKPSRDICQRGTSLTIQCQVDSQVTMMFWYRQQPGQSLTLIATANQGSEATYESGFVIDKFPISRPNLTFSTLTVSNMSPEDSSIYLCSVEDFPEAFFGQGTRLTVV.

Points on this clonotype: No DNA is shown, since the ends of the CDR3 on it are uncertain; the CDR3 is the one TCRdb lists. The genes are TRBV7-5 and TRBJ2-1; TRBD2 reflects the table's D call only, with no check against the DNA. TRBV7-5 is shown as a pseudogene. The CDR3 length is 17 residues, termini included. The CDR3 spells CISVPEPRLAGVNEQFF.

This clonotype has a count of ten or more. The chain joins TRBV19 to TRBJ2-1, with D perhaps matching TRBD1 or TRBD2 (6 bases each). Trimming took 6 bases from V and 7 from J, leaving 19 bases between them. This CDR3 comprises 15 residues. Per the germline V gene, CDR1 is LNHDA and CDR2 is SQIVND (reference sequence). The CDR3 DNA follows: TGTGCCAGTAGAGGGGGGCCAGGACCGGGAAATGAGCAGTTCTTC. Protein product: CASRGGPGPGNEQFF.

The sample holds many counts of this clonotype. V and J are TRBV9 and TRBJ2-2; the match to TRBD2 covers 10 bases. The J segment lost 5 bases and the V segment lost 4 bases, leaving 8 bases of the junction unmatched. CDR3 size: 16 residues. CDR1 is SGDLS and CDR2 is YYNGEE in the germline V gene. The CDR3 nucleotides are TGTGCCAGCAGCCTGCACACAGCGGGAGGGACCGGGGAGCTGTTTTTT. It specifies CASSLHTAGGTGELFF.

This clonotype has at least ten counts. This chain connects TRBV12-3 or TRBV12-4 to TRBJ1-2, with 7 bases matching TRBD1. The CDR3 length is 15 residues. V lost 6 bases and J lost 2; bases outside the gene matches: 9. CDR3 in DNA: TGTGCCAGCAGACTAGGGGGCAGCGTCAACTATGGCTACACCTTC. Translating gives CASRLGGSVNYGYTF.

Ten or more counts support this clonotype. The V call is TRBV7-6, the J call TRBJ2-1; TRBD2 matches at 16 bases. CDR1 is SGHVS, CDR2 FNYEAQ, per germline. This CDR3 is 20 amino acids long. The V gene end was trimmed by 5 bases and the J gene end by 6 bases; junction bases not matched to a gene: 16. The CDR3 spells CASSLGRGLAGGPLPNEQFF. As DNA, the CDR3 is TGTGCCAGCAGCCTCGGCCGGGGACTAGCGGGAGGGCCACTTCCCAATGAGCAGTTCTTC.

In this sample, this clonotype turned up a few times. The chain links TRBV2 to TRBJ2-2, with unresolved D. Germline lookup yields CDR1 SNHLY and CDR2 FYNNEI. Trimming took 7 bases from V and 5 from J, leaving 17 bases between them. The CDR3 is 15 amino acids. In DNA form, the CDR3 reads TGTGCCAGCAATTACCGCCCAATTGGGACCGGGGAGCTGTTTTTT. This encodes CASNYRPIGTGELFF.

V usage is TRBV12-3 or TRBV12-4 and J usage is TRBJ2-1; 9 nucleotides line up with TRBD1. The trim removed 5 bases at V and 11 bases at J, leaving 7 bases unmatched. This CDR3 region has 13 residues. The CDR3 loop is CASSPEDRGKQFF. The CDR3 DNA is TGTGCCAGCAGTCCCGAGGACAGGGGTAAGCAGTTCTTC.

In this sample, this clonotype turned up a few times. The chain couples TRBV29-1 to TRBJ2-6; D call uncertain. Per germline, CDR1 SQVTM and CDR2 ANQGSEA. This CDR3 has 14 amino acids. V was cut by 6 bases and J by 0 bases, with 9 bases left in between. CDR3 sequence (DNA): TGCAGCGTGGCATCAGTCTCTGGGGCCAACGTCCTGACTTTC. It translates to CSVASVSGANVLTF.

Many counts were recorded for this clonotype. This chain links TRBV7-3 with TRBJ2-1, with D perhaps given as TRBD1 or TRBD2 (5 bases each). Germline V gives CDR1 SGHTA, CDR2 FQGTGA. CDR3 length: 15 amino acids. V gave up 0 bases and J gave up 3 bases, with 9 bases separating them. The CDR3 DNA is TGTGCCAGCAGCTTAACCCCAGGGAGCTACAATGAGCAGTTCTTC. Amino acids: CASSLTPGSYNEQFF. Full variable domain (missing parts from reference TRBV7-3 and TRBJ2-1): GAGVSQTPSNKVTEKGKYVELRCDPISGHTALYWYRQSLGQGPEFLIYFQGTGAADDSGLPNDRFFAVRPEGSVSTLKIQRTERGDSAVYLCASSLTPGSYNEQFFGPGTRLTVL.

This chain joins TRBV19 and TRBJ2-1, with D perhaps matching TRBD2 (6 bases). This CDR3 comprises 12 residues. The germline V gene encodes CDR1 LNHDA and CDR2 SQIVND (reference sequence). The V end was cut by 4 bases, the J end by 8 bases, with 9 bases between. CDR3 residues: CASSTGRHEQFF. As DNA, the CDR3 is TGTGCCAGTAGTACAGGGAGGCATGAGCAGTTCTTC.

This clonotype was recorded a few times. The chain carries TRBV7-6 and TRBJ2-2; 7 bases are a match to TRBD2. Germline values: CDR1 SGHVS, CDR2 FNYEAQ. CDR3 size: 16 residues. Unmatched junction bases numbered 8, after V lost 0 bases and J lost 7 bases. The CDR3 nucleotides are TGTGCCAGCAGCTTAGCCGTCGCGGGAGAGGACGGGGAGCTGTTTTTT. Translation gives CASSLAVAGEDGELFF. Based on the CDR3 plus reference TRBV7-6 and TRBJ2-2, the full variable domain is GAGVSQSPRYKVTKRGQDVALRCDPISGHVSLYWYRQALGQGPEFLTYFNYEAQQDKSGLPNDRFSAERPEGSISTLTIQRTEQRDSAMYRCASSLAVAGEDGELFFGEGSRLTVL.

This clonotype was observed many times. V gene TRBV2 combines with J gene TRBJ2-1; TRBD2 matches 10 bases. Germline values: CDR1 SNHLY, CDR2 FYNNEI. The CDR3 spans 16 residues. Germline trimming cut 6 bases from V and 1 base from J; bases unmatched to any gene: 6. The CDR3 bases are TGTGCCAGCAGGGAGGGACTAGCGCCTTCCTACAATGAGCAGTTCTTC. Translated, it gives CASREGLAPSYNEQFF. Full variable domain (outside the CDR3, taken from reference TRBV2 and TRBJ2-1): EPEVTQTPSHQVTQMGQEVILRCVPISNHLYFYWYRQILGQKVEFLVSFYNNEISEKSEIFDDQFSVERPDGSNFTLKIRSTKLEDSAMYFCASREGLAPSYNEQFFGPGTRLTVL.